Each of the 9 T cell receptor beta chains below was sequenced from the same sample in a study of T cell responses to AZD1222 COVID-19 vaccine. Produced via immunoSEQ multiplex PCR; TCRdb's table is partial and in-frame only. The sample has some 100,000 clones, 90% to 95% seen once. The material sequenced was peripheral blood, taken on day 0 of AZD1222 vaccination. These receptors were obtained from an adult in good health.

The gene calls are TRBV5-1 and TRBJ2-3, with D possibly TRBD1 on 6 matching bases. V was shortened by 3 bases and J by 5 bases, with 13 bases between the two germline ends. This CDR3 is 14 amino acids long. CDR1 is SGHRS and CDR2 is YFSETQ in the germline V gene. In DNA, the CDR3 is TGCGCCAGCAGCTGGGGGCCTAGTCAAGATACGCAGTATTTT. Its translation is CASSWGPSQDTQYF. Looking up the rest from reference TRBV5-1 and TRBJ2-3 gives the full variable domain: KAGVTQTPRYLIKTRGQQVTLSCSPISGHRSVSWYQQTPGQGLQFLFEYFSETQRNKGNFPGRFSGRQFSNSRSEMNVSTLELGDSALYLCASSWGPSQDTQYFGPGTRLTVL.

The chain has TRBV7-2 and TRBJ2-1; 7 bases map to TRBD2. There are 15 residues in the CDR3. Germline V gives CDR1 SGHTA, CDR2 FQGNSA. V lost 4 bases to trimming and J lost 0 bases; unmatched junction nucleotides: 3. The CDR3 DNA reads as TGTGCCAGCAGCTACGGGAGGAGCTCCTACAATGAGCAGTTCTTC. Translated: CASSYGRSSYNEQFF.

J is TRBJ2-1 and V is TRBV7-3; D perhaps matches TRBD1 (5 bases). The V end was cut by 7 bases, the J end by 7 bases, with 20 bases between. This CDR3 contains 15 residues. From germline, CDR1 is SGHTA and CDR2 FQGTGA. The DNA of the CDR3 is TGTGCCAGCACCTCCGGTGGGAAGGGGATTAATGAGCAGTTCTTC. It translates to CASTSGGKGINEQFF.

The chain links TRBV30 to TRBJ2-7, with no clear D. In germline, CDR1 is GTSNPN, CDR2 SVGIG (reference sequence). The CDR3 totals 13 residues. V was cut by 7 bases and J by 6 bases, with 19 bases left in between. Written as DNA, the CDR3 is TGTGCCTTCGCCCCCCCGGAAAAAATCGAGCAGTACTTC. It encodes CAFAPPEKIEQYF.

The chain combines TRBV5-1 with TRBJ2-2; 7 bases are shared with TRBD1. With V trimmed by 0 bases and J by 0 bases, 5 bases remained unmatched. The CDR3 runs to 17 residues. Looked up from germline, CDR1 is SGHRS and CDR2 is YFSETQ. CDR3 sequence (DNA): TGCGCCAGCAGCTTGGCCCGAGGGGGCCCGAACACCGGGGAGCTGTTTTTT. This encodes CASSLARGGPNTGELFF.

This clone came up once. The rearrangement links TRBV19 to TRBJ2-2; 11 bases are a match to TRBD1. CDR3 length: 16 amino acids. J lost 5 bases, V lost 7 bases, and 9 bases had no gene match. Germline CDR1 is LNHDA and CDR2 is SQIVND (reference sequence). The CDR3 DNA reads as TGTGCCAGTAAGACGGGACAGGGGGGTTCAACCGGGGAGCTGTTTTTT. It encodes CASKTGQGGSTGELFF. Full variable domain (missing parts from reference TRBV19 and TRBJ2-2): DGGITQSPKYLFRKEGQNVTLSCEQNLNHDAMYWYRQDPGQGLRLIYYSQIVNDFQKGDIAEGYSVSREKKESFPLTVTSAQKNPTAFYLCASKTGQGGSTGELFFGEGSRLTVL.

CDR3 residues: CASSPDVNGDTQYF. The CDR3 DNA reads as TGTGCCAGCTCACCAGATGTAAACGGGGATACGCAGTATTTT. This chain joins TRBV18 and TRBJ2-3; no clear D gene. The CDR3 spans 14 residues. The germline V gene encodes CDR1 KGHSH and CDR2 LQKENI. V gave up 2 bases and J gave up 6 bases, with 12 bases separating them.

This clone has more than one count but fewer than ten. The V call is TRBV5-1, the J call TRBJ1-1, with 7 bases lining up with TRBD1. The CDR3 is 14 amino acids. V lost 3 bases to trimming and J lost 6 bases; unmatched junction nucleotides: 8. From germline, CDR1 is SGHRS and CDR2 YFSETQ. CDR3 loop: CASSSGTASPEAFF. CDR3 DNA: TGCGCCAGCAGCTCTGGGACAGCCTCTCCTGAAGCTTTCTTT.

The chain couples TRBV6-5 to TRBJ1-3, with D possibly TRBD1 on 6 matching bases. Trimming removed 8 bases at V and 0 bases at J, with 11 bases between. Germline CDR1 MNHEY, CDR2 SVGAGI. The CDR3 is made up of 14 amino acids. CDR3 bases: TGTGCCAGCCGGACAGACTTCTCTGGAAACACCATATATTTT. This gives the protein CASRTDFSGNTIYF.